The rows below give T cell receptor beta chains drawn from one sample of a study of T cell repertoires in cytomegalovirus infection. MiXCR was run by TCRdb on the reads, yielding one entry per CDR3 protein. The sample shows a few hundred thousand distinct CDR3 sequences, about 17% of them seen only once. Specimen: CD8+ T cells from PBMCs. The receptors derive from a human donor in good health (CMV status not recorded). Some clones in this sample may be carry-over from other donors' samples. The CDR3 runs from the conserved cysteine through the conserved F or W. D genes are given only for firm matches. The size field is filled for only some rows; it gives once, few, many or a size class.

cdr3_length: 13; clone_size: .; j_call: TRBJ1-1; v_call: TRBV7-9; d_call: .; cdr3_nt: TGTGCCAGCCTAGCCCAGGCGAACACTGAAGCTTTCTTT; cdr3_aa: CASLAQANTEAFF
cdr3_length: 14; clone_size: many; j_call: TRBJ2-5; v_call: TRBV7-9; d_call: TRBD2; cdr3_nt: TGTGCCAGCAGTGCGGGGGGGCCGTATGAGACCCAGTACTTC; cdr3_aa: CASSAGGPYETQYF
cdr3_length: 12; clone_size: few; j_call: TRBJ1-1; v_call: TRBV2; d_call: .; cdr3_nt: TGTGCCAGCAGAAAGGAGGTACCTGAAGCTTTCTTT; cdr3_aa: CASRKEVPEAFF
cdr3_length: 14; clone_size: .; j_call: TRBJ2-7; v_call: TRBV20-1; d_call: TRBD1; cdr3_nt: TGCAGTGCTAGAGACACAGGGGCTTACTACGAGCAGTACTTC; cdr3_aa: CSARDTGAYYEQYF
cdr3_length: 18; clone_size: few; j_call: TRBJ1-5; v_call: TRBV15; d_call: .; cdr3_nt: TGTGCCACCAGCAGTTATCCCCGACAGGATCTTAGCAATCAGCCCCAGCATTTT; cdr3_aa: CATSSYPRQDLSNQPQHF
cdr3_length: 13; clone_size: .; j_call: TRBJ2-7; v_call: TRBV6-2/TRBV6-3; d_call: .; cdr3_nt: TGTGCCAGCAGAACAGGGTTAACCTACGAGCAGTACTTC; cdr3_aa: CASRTGLTYEQYF
cdr3_length: 13; clone_size: few; j_call: TRBJ2-1; v_call: TRBV6-5; d_call: .; cdr3_nt: TGTGCCAGCAGTTATGGGGACTACAATGAGCAGTTCTTC; cdr3_aa: CASSYGDYNEQFF
cdr3_length: 17; clone_size: few; j_call: TRBJ2-1; v_call: TRBV28; d_call: TRBD2; cdr3_nt: TGTGCCAGCAGTTTACCTAGCGGGGGCCTCTCCTACAATGAGCAGTTCTTC; cdr3_aa: CASSLPSGGLSYNEQFF
cdr3_length: 14; clone_size: few; j_call: TRBJ2-7; v_call: TRBV19; d_call: .; cdr3_nt: TGTGCCAGTAGTCCAAGGGGACGGGGTTCCGAGCAGTACTTC; cdr3_aa: CASSPRGRGSEQYF
cdr3_length: 12; clone_size: few; j_call: TRBJ2-3; v_call: TRBV4-1; d_call: .; cdr3_nt: TGCGCCAGCAGCCAAGCGGCTGATACGCAGTATTTT; cdr3_aa: CASSQAADTQYF
cdr3_length: 14; clone_size: .; j_call: TRBJ2-1; v_call: TRBV14; d_call: TRBD1; cdr3_nt: TGTGCCAGCAGCCGCGGGACAGGGGGCCAGGAGCAGTTCTTC; cdr3_aa: CASSRGTGGQEQFF
cdr3_length: 13; clone_size: many; j_call: TRBJ2-7; v_call: TRBV7-8; d_call: .; cdr3_nt: TGTGCCAGCAGCTTACCGCCCACCTACGAGCAGTACTTC; cdr3_aa: CASSLPPTYEQYF
cdr3_length: 15; clone_size: many; j_call: TRBJ2-5; v_call: TRBV29-1; d_call: TRBD1; cdr3_nt: TGCAGCGTTGACCTACAGGGGGCGGTGGGGGAGACCCAGTACTTC; cdr3_aa: CSVDLQGAVGETQYF
cdr3_length: 13; clone_size: .; j_call: TRBJ2-3; v_call: TRBV6-5; d_call: .; cdr3_nt: TGTGCCAGCAGTTGGGGAGTCGCAGATACGCAGTATTTT; cdr3_aa: CASSWGVADTQYF
cdr3_length: 14; clone_size: .; j_call: TRBJ1-6; v_call: TRBV27; d_call: .; cdr3_nt: TGTGCCAGCACCGACACCCGGTCCTGGTCACCCCTCCACTTT; cdr3_aa: CASTDTRSWSPLHF
cdr3_length: 14; clone_size: few; j_call: TRBJ1-5; v_call: TRBV10-3; d_call: .; cdr3_nt: TGTGCCATCAGGCGGGACGGTGCCAATCAGCCCCAGCATTTT; cdr3_aa: CAIRRDGANQPQHF
cdr3_length: 17; clone_size: many; j_call: TRBJ2-3; v_call: TRBV7-9; d_call: TRBD2; cdr3_nt: TGTGCCAGCAGCGGGACTAGCGGGAAGAATCGAATTTATACGCAGTATTTT; cdr3_aa: CASSGTSGKNRIYTQYF
cdr3_length: 14; clone_size: .; j_call: TRBJ1-2; v_call: TRBV13; d_call: TRBD1; cdr3_nt: TGTGCCAGCAGCTTATTGGGACAGCACTATGGCTACACCTTC; cdr3_aa: CASSLLGQHYGYTF
cdr3_length: 15; clone_size: .; j_call: TRBJ2-7; v_call: TRBV2; d_call: TRBD1; cdr3_nt: TGTGCCAGCAGCGGCACCGGGACAGGCCGCTACGAGCAGTACTTC; cdr3_aa: CASSGTGTGRYEQYF